This T cell receptor beta chain was obtained from a study of T-cell memory formation after mild COVID-19. The wider study: Among the donors, TCR clusters were largely specific to each donor.

The CDR3 has 12 amino acids. Germline V lookup: CDR1 LGHDT, CDR2 YNNKEL (reference sequence). Trimming stripped 1 base from V and 7 bases from J, with 6 bases between. Study-level results: Clones from the second wave (peaking day 37) had unconfirmed SARS-CoV-2 specificity.

This clonotype was counted at least ten times. What it binds is unknown. UMIs and sample barcodes were carried by the TCR alpha and TCR beta cDNA libraries that 5'RACE produced using constant-segment primers. TCRdb called the 5' RACE reads again in MiXCR, with one record for every CDR3 protein. The sample lists 180,000 or so distinct CDR3 sequences, around a tenth seen once, with 3.5% to 4% in the top ten. The V and J genes are TRBV3-1 and TRBJ2-3; no firm D call. The TCR comes from a young man who had mild COVID-19 (a few samples of this study predate the infection). Cell type and time point are not known. The material sequenced was PBMCs or a T cell subset sorted from them (not recorded which). Here the CDR3 reads CASSQGVNTQYF. In DNA, the CDR3 is TGTGCCAGCAGCCAAGGAGTGAATACGCAGTATTTT.